The following is a T cell receptor (beta chain) sequence with its context. Its target is not known. The CDR3 is 12 residues long. CDR1 and CDR2 from the germline V gene are ENHRY and SYGVKD. V was clipped by 2 bases and J by 3 bases, with 5 bases between them. The data are from a study of T cells in localized non-small cell lung cancer. Points from the study as a whole: Adjacent lung held a median around 60 of the top 100 tumor clones. Uninvolved neighboring lung showed the greatest T cell clonality, exceeding tumor. Longer overall survival was associated with a higher density of T cells in the blood.

Profiling relied on immunoSEQ multiplex PCR, and the TCRdb table lists in-frame clones only, not all of them. The sample contains roughly 64,000 clones, approximately 80% of which appear only once. The source was PBMCs, collected before any cancer treatment. The TCR sequence derives from a man aged 35 to 69 with stage II lung adenocarcinoma. This chain links TRBV10-3 with TRBJ2-7, with D maybe TRBD2 (5 bases). CDR3 in DNA: TGTGCCATCAGTGAGCGGGGCTACGAGCAGTACTTC. Translating it yields CAISERGYEQYF.